The sequence of this T cell receptor beta chain was determined in a study of radiation and T cells in renal cell carcinoma. The time point is: blood 4 weeks post-SBRT, at nephrectomy. Treatment of the sample: 15 Gy SBRT to primary tumor, nephrectomy 4 weeks later. Some clones are missing from TCRdb's copy, which holds only in-frame ones; the method was immunoSEQ multiplex PCR. The data contain over 60,000 clones, roughly 85% of them singletons. The receptor comes from a woman aged 55-70 years with renal cell carcinoma. The sequenced sample was blood, obtained from a patient whose treatment included radiotherapy and nephrectomy.

The CDR3 region has the DNA TGCAGCGCCCATGACCTAAATGAAAAACTGTTTTTT. Its translation: CSAHDLNEKLFF. The chain couples TRBV29-1 to TRBJ1-4; D ambiguous. Germline lookup yields CDR1 SQVTM and CDR2 ANQGSEA. This CDR3 spans 12 amino acids. The V end lost 7 bases, the J end lost 5 bases, and 11 bases lay between the germline ends.